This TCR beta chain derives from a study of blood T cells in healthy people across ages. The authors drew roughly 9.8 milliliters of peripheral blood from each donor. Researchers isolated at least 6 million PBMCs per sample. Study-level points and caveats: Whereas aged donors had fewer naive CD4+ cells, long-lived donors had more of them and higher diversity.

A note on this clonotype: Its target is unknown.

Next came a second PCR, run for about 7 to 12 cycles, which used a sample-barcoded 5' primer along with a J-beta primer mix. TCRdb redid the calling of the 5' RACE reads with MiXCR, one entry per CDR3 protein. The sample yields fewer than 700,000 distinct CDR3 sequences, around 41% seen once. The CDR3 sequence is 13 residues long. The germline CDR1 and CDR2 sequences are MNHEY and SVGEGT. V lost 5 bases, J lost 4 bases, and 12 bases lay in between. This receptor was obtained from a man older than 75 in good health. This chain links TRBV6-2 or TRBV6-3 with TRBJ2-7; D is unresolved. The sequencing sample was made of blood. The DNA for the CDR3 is TGTGCCAGCAGTGCGATTCCTACTTACGAGCAGTACTTC. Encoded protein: CASSAIPTYEQYF.